Each of the 12 T cell receptor beta chains below was sequenced from the same sample in a study of T cell repertoires in cytomegalovirus infection. For these receptors, no antigen is known. TCRdb processed the reads anew with MiXCR; each CDR3 protein has one entry. The repertoire holds hundreds of thousands of distinct CDR3 sequences, with roughly a third as singletons. This material consisted of cultured PBMCs, taken from culture after CMV antigen stimulation. Every receptor here comes from a human donor in good health (CMV status not recorded). Some clones in this sample may be carry-over from other donors' samples.

This clonotype occurred a few times. The chain couples TRBV5-6 to TRBJ2-1, with 7 bases lining up with TRBD2. The CDR3 has 16 amino acids. Trimming cost V 0 bases and J 3 bases; bases outside gene matches: 6. Looked up from germline, CDR1 is SGHDT and CDR2 is YYEEEE. The DNA for the CDR3 is TGTGCCAGCAGCTTGGGTGGGGGAGGGTTCTACAATGAGCAGTTCTTC. Translating gives CASSLGGGGFYNEQFF.

This chain connects TRBV20-1 to TRBJ2-2; D perhaps matches TRBD2 (6 bases). This CDR3 is built from 15 residues. Germline V gene sequence: CDR1 DFQATT, CDR2 SNEGSKA (reference sequence). Trimming took 3 bases from V and 4 from J, leaving 15 bases between them. CDR3 nucleotide sequence: TGCAGTGCTAGGGGTGGGGGGTACTTCACCGGGGAGCTGTTTTTT. Amino acid sequence: CSARGGGYFTGELFF.

The count of this clonotype is one. The chain uses TRBV18 and TRBJ2-3, with D perhaps being TRBD1 or TRBD2 (7 bases each). The germline gives CDR1 KGHSH, CDR2 LQKENI. The V end was cut by 4 bases, the J end by 3 bases, with 17 bases between. The CDR3 totals 16 residues. CDR3 amino acids: CASSREGGGATDTQYF. Written as DNA, the CDR3 is TGTGCCAGCTCACGCGAGGGAGGGGGCGCGACAGATACGCAGTATTTT.

This clonotype was counted a few times. The genes are TRBV18 and TRBJ2-1; the D gene is possibly TRBD2 (6 bases). CDR3 length equals 15 residues. V lost 3 bases, J lost 5 bases, and 14 bases lay in between. Germline V CDR1 and CDR2: KGHSH, LQKENI. Here the CDR3 DNA reads TGTGCCAGCTCACCTCCCAGCGGGCGTAACAATGAGCAGTTCTTC. It yields the protein CASSPPSGRNNEQFF.

The chain recombines TRBV5-8 with TRBJ1-2, with 9 bases identical to TRBD1. Per the germline V gene, CDR1 is SGHTS and CDR2 is YDEGEE. CDR3 length equals 13 residues. The V gene end was trimmed by 4 bases and the J gene end by 8 bases; junction bases not matched to a gene: 6. CDR3 sequence (DNA): TGTGCCAGCAGCCTAGGGACAGGGATGGGCTACACCTTC. The encoded protein is CASSLGTGMGYTF.

This clonotype came up a few times. This sequence joins TRBV6-2 or TRBV6-3 and TRBJ1-5, with 8 bases identical to TRBD1. Germline CDR1 MNHEY, CDR2 SVGEGT. V trimming: 2 bases; J trimming: 1 base; junction bases outside the gene matches: 7. The length of the CDR3 is 17 residues. Here the CDR3 reads CASSYEPGQGSNQPQHF. Here the CDR3 DNA reads TGTGCCAGCAGTTACGAGCCAGGACAGGGAAGCAATCAGCCCCAGCATTTT.

The genes are TRBV28 and TRBJ1-5, with TRBD1 matching over 7 bases. This CDR3 spans 14 amino acids. From germline, CDR1 is MDHEN and CDR2 SYDVKM. V lost 6 bases, J lost 3 bases, and 5 bases stayed unmatched. The CDR3 sequence: CASSRGQANQPQHF. DNA of the CDR3: TGTGCCAGCAGCCGTGGACAGGCCAATCAGCCCCAGCATTTT.

This clonotype was observed a handful of times. The J gene is TRBJ1-5, the V gene TRBV7-2, with a weak D call TRBD1 (6 bases). V dropped 1 base and J dropped 3 bases, with 10 bases sitting between them. CDR1 SGHTA and CDR2 FQGNSA come from the germline V gene. This CDR3 spans 15 amino acids. For the CDR3, the DNA is TGTGCCAGCAGCTTAGAAGGACAGTACAATCAGCCCCAGCATTTT. It encodes CASSLEGQYNQPQHF.

This clonotype was seen a handful of times. The chain couples TRBV28 to TRBJ1-5; TRBD1 matches 7 bases. The V gene end was trimmed by 7 bases and the J gene end by 11 bases; junction bases not matched to a gene: 11. This CDR3 has 13 amino acids. Germline V gene lookup returns CDR1 MDHEN and CDR2 SYDVKM. In nucleotides, the CDR3 is TGTGCCAGCATTAACCCAGGGGGAAGGGCCCAGCATTTT. Translation: CASINPGGRAQHF.

J is TRBJ2-2 and V is TRBV7-9; 11 nucleotides match TRBD2. The CDR3 totals 16 residues. V lost 5 bases to trimming and J lost 6 bases; unmatched junction nucleotides: 8. Germline V lookup: CDR1 SEHNR, CDR2 FQNEAQ (reference sequence). The CDR3 protein is CASSGLGLAGPGELFF. In nucleotides, the CDR3 is TGTGCCAGCAGCGGTCTAGGACTAGCGGGTCCCGGGGAGCTGTTTTTT. Based on the CDR3 plus reference TRBV7-9 and TRBJ2-2, the full variable domain is DTGVSQNPRHKITKRGQNVTFRCDPISEHNRLYWYRQTLGQGPEFLTYFQNEAQLEKSRLLSDRFSAERPKGSFSTLEIQRTEQGDSAMYLCASSGLGLAGPGELFFGEGSRLTVL.

The chain carries TRBV10-3 and TRBJ2-1; TRBD2 agrees at 16 bases. This CDR3 spans 18 amino acids. Germline V gives CDR1 ENHRY, CDR2 SYGVKD. Trimming took 4 bases from V and 1 from J; bases not matched to a gene: 4. Here the CDR3 reads CAISGGLAGGRSYNEQFF. In nucleotides, the CDR3 is TGTGCCATCAGTGGGGGACTAGCGGGGGGGCGGTCCTACAATGAGCAGTTCTTC.

The chain joins TRBV7-2 to TRBJ2-1; 8 bases map to TRBD2. The germline V gene has CDR1 SGHTA and CDR2 FQGNSA. The ends lost 8 bases at V and 9 bases at J; junction bases unmatched: 9. The CDR3 has 13 amino acids. CDR3 protein: CASSGLVTSEQFF. Written as DNA, the CDR3 is TGTGCCAGCTCGGGACTAGTAACGAGTGAGCAGTTCTTC. Variable domain in full (rest from reference TRBV7-2 and TRBJ2-1): GAGVSQSPSNKVTEKGKDVELRCDPISGHTALYWYRQSLGQGLEFLIYFQGNSAPDKSGLPSDRFSAERTGGSVSTLTIQRTQQEDSAVYLCASSGLVTSEQFFGPGTRLTVL.